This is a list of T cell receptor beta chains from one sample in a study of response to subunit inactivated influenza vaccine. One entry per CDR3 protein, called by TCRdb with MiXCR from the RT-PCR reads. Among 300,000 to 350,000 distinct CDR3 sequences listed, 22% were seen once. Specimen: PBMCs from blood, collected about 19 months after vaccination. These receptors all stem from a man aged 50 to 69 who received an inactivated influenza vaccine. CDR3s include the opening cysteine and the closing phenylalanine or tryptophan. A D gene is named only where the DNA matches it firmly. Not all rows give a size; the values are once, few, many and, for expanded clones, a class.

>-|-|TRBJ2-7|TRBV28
TGTGCCAGCAGTCCCTGGGGGTTTGGGTACGCCGAGCAGTACTTC
CASSPWGFGYAEQYF
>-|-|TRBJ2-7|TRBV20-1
TGCAGTGCTACCCTAGAGGACAGGACTAGCTGGTACGAGCAGTACTTC
CSATLEDRTSWYEQYF
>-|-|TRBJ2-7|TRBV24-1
TGTGCCACCAGTGATTTGGCGGGGTTCGAGCAGTACTTC
CATSDLAGFEQYF
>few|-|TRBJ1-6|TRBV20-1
TGCAGTGCTAGAGATTGGCAGGGAGGCTCACCCCTCCACTTT
CSARDWQGGSPLHF
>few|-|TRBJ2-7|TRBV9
TGTGCCAGCAGCGTAGCGGGAGAGACCTACTACGAGCAGTACTTC
CASSVAGETYYEQYF
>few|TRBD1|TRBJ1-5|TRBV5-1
TGCGCCAGCAGCCCCGAAGGGACAGGGCATAGTCAGCCCCAGCATTTT
CASSPEGTGHSQPQHF
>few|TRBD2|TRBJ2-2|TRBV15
TGTGCCACCAGCAGAGAGTTCGGTCGTCCTAGCGGGGGGGCGAACACCGGGGAGCTGTTTTTT
CATSREFGRPSGGANTGELFF
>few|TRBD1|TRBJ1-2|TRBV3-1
TGTGCCAGCAGCCCTCAGGGGGCACGCGGCTACACCTTC
CASSPQGARGYTF
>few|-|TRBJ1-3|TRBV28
TGTGCCAGCACGACAGTCCTCCTCTCTGGAAACACCATATATTTT
CASTTVLLSGNTIYF
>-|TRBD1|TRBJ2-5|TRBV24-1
TGTGCCACCAGTGACCCGGGACAGGGGAGTGAGACCCAGTACTTC
CATSDPGQGSETQYF
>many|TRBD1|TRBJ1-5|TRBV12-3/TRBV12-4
TGTGCCAGCACCCAGGGACAGTTTAGCAATCAGCCCCAGCATTTT
CASTQGQFSNQPQHF
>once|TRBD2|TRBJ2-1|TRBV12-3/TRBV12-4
TGTGCCAGCAGTATGGGACTAGCGGGAGTGGATGAGCAGTTCTTC
CASSMGLAGVDEQFF
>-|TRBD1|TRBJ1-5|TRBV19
TGTGCCAGTACCCATAGGACAGGGTTACAGCCCCAGCATTTT
CASTHRTGLQPQHF